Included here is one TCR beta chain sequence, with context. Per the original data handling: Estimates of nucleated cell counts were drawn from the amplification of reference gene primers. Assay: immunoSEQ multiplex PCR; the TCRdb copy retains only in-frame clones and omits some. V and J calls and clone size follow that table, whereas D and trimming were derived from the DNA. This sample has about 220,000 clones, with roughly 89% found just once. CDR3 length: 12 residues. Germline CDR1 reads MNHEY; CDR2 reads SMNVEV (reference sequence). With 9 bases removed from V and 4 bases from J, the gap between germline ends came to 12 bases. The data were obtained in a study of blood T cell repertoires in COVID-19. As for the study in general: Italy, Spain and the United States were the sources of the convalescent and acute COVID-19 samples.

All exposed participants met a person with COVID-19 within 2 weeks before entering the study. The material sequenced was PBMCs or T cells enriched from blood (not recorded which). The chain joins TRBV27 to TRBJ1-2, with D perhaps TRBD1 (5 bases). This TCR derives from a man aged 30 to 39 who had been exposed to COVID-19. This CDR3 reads CASADSFYGYTF. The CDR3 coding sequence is TGTGCCAGTGCCGACAGTTTCTATGGCTACACCTTC.